This T cell receptor beta chain is from a study of blood T cell repertoires in COVID-19. The table lists this clone with a count of one. Sequenced by immunoSEQ multiplex PCR; TCRdb stores in-frame clones only, minus some. The data contain 90,000 to 100,000 clones, roughly 84% of them singletons. Trimming cost V 0 bases and J 2 bases, with 11 bases left between them. This CDR3 contains 16 residues. Germline V gene sequence: CDR1 LGHNA, CDR2 YSLEER. This chain uses TRBV4-3 with TRBJ1-5; D might be TRBD1 (6 bases). Sequenced input: peripheral blood. This TCR was recovered from a man between 60 and 75 years old with acute or convalescent COVID-19. The CDR3 spells CASSQDLGGRNQPQHF. CDR3 bases: TGCGCCAGCAGCCAAGATCTCGGGGGGCGCAATCAGCCCCAGCATTTT.